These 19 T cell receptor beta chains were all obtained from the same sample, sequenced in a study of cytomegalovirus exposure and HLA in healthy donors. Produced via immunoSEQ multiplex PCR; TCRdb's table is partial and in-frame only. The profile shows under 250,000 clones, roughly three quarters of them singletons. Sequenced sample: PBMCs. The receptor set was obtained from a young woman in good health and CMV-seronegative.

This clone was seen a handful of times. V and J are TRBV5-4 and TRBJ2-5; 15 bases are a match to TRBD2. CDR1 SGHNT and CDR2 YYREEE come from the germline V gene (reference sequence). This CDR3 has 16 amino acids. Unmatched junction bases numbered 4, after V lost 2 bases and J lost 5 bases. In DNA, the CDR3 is TGTGCCAGCAGCTTCCGGACTAGCGGGGGGGTGGAGACCCAGTACTTC. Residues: CASSFRTSGGVETQYF.

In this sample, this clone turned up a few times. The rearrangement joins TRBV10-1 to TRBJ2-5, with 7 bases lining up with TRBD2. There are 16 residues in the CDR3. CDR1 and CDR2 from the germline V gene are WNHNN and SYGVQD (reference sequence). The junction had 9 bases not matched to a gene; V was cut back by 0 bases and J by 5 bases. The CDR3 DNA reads TGCGCCAGCAGTGAGTCGATTGGGAGGGCCGGGGAGACCCAGTACTTC. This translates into CASSESIGRAGETQYF.

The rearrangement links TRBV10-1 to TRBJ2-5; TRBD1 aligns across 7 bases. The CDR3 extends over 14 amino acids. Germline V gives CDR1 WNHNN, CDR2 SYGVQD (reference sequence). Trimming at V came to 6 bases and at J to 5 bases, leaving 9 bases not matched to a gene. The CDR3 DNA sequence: TGCGCCAGCAGCCCTAGACAGGGTTTGGAGACCCAGTACTTC. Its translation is CASSPRQGLETQYF.

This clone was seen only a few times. Here the CDR3 reads CATTEGGQTNSPLHF. The DNA for the CDR3 is TGTGCCACCACTGAGGGTGGACAGACTAATTCACCCCTCCACTTT. The genes are TRBV27 and TRBJ1-6; D possibly corresponds to TRBD1 (6 bases). This CDR3 is built from 15 residues. CDR1 is MNHEY and CDR2 is SMNVEV in the germline V gene (reference sequence). Trimming took off 10 bases at V and 6 bases at J, with 19 bases between the two ends.

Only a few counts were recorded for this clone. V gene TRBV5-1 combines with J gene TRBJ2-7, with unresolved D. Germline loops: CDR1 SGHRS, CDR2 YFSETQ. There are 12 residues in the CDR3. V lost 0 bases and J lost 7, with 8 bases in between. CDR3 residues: CASSLVSGEQYF. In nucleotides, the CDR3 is TGCGCCAGCAGCTTGGTGTCCGGGGAGCAGTACTTC. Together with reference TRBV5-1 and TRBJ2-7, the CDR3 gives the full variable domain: KAGVTQTPRYLIKTRGQQVTLSCSPISGHRSVSWYQQTPGQGLQFLFEYFSETQRNKGNFPGRFSGRQFSNSRSEMNVSTLELGDSALYLCASSLVSGEQYFGPGTRLTVT.

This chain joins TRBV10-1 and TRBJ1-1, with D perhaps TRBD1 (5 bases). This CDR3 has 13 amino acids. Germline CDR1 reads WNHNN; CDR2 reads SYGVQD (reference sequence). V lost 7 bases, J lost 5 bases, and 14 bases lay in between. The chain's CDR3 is CASTDNAKTEAFF. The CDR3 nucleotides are TGCGCCAGCACGGACAATGCGAAGACTGAAGCTTTCTTT.

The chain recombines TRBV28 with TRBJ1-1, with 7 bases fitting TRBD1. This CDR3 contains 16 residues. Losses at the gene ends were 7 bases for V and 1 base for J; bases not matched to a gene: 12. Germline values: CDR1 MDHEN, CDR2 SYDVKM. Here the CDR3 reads CASISRDSYQNTEAFF. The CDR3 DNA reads TGTGCCAGCATTTCTAGGGACAGCTACCAGAACACTGAAGCTTTCTTT.

CDR3 residues: CAISDFSGNYEQYF. DNA for the CDR3: TGTGCCATCAGTGATTTTAGCGGAAACTACGAGCAGTACTTC. The chain joins TRBV10-3 to TRBJ2-7, with a possible D match to TRBD2 (6 bases). Trimming removed 3 bases from V and 3 bases from J, with 12 bases in between. Germline lookup yields CDR1 ENHRY and CDR2 SYGVKD. This CDR3 contains 14 residues.

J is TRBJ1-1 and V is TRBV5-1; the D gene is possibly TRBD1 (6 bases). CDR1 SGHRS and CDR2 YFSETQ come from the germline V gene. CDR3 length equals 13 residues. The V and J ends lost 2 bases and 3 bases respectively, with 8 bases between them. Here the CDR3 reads CASSFKGDTEAFF. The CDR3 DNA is TGCGCCAGCAGCTTTAAGGGGGACACTGAAGCTTTCTTT.

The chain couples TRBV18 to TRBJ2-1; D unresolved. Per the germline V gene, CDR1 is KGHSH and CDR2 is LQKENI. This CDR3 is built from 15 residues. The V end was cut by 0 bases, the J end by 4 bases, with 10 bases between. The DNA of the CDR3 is TGTGCCAGCTCACCACCCGCCAGGATATACAATGAGCAGTTCTTC. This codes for CASSPPARIYNEQFF.

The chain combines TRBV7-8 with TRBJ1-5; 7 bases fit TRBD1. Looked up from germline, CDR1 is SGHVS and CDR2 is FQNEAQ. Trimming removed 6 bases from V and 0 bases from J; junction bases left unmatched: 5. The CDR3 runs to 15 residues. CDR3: CASRFGTDSNQPQHF. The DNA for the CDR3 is TGTGCCAGCAGATTCGGGACAGATAGCAATCAGCCCCAGCATTTT.

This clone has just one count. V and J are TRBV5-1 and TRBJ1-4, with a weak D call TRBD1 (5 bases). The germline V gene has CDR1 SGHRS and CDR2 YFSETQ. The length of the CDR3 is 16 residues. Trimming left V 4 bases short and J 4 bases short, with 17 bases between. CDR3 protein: CASSPFGGTGNEKLFF. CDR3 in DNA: TGCGCCAGCAGCCCCTTCGGGGGGACGGGTAATGAAAAACTGTTTTTT.

The CDR3 DNA reads as TGCGCCAGCAGCTCCAGGGGGACGGGGGCCAACGTCCTGACTTTC. It encodes CASSSRGTGANVLTF. The genes are TRBV5-1 and TRBJ2-6; 7 bases match TRBD1. Trimming took 3 bases from V and 4 from J; bases not matched to a gene: 4. The V gene's germline CDR1 is SGHRS and CDR2 YFSETQ. CDR3 length: 15 residues.

As DNA, the CDR3 is TGCGCCAGCAGCCATAGGGACAGGGCAAACGAGCAGTACTTC. This gives the protein CASSHRDRANEQYF. The chain recombines TRBV5-1 with TRBJ2-7, with 9 nucleotides matching TRBD1. Germline CDR1 is SGHRS and CDR2 is YFSETQ. This CDR3 region has 14 residues. After removal of 4 bases from V and 5 bases from J, the junction contained 7 bases not matched to a gene. Drawing the rest from reference TRBV5-1 and TRBJ2-7, the complete variable domain is KAGVTQTPRYLIKTRGQQVTLSCSPISGHRSVSWYQQTPGQGLQFLFEYFSETQRNKGNFPGRFSGRQFSNSRSEMNVSTLELGDSALYLCASSHRDRANEQYFGPGTRLTVT.

The CDR3: CATRASGDYGYTF. The CDR3 DNA follows: TGTGCCACCCGTGCTTCAGGTGATTATGGCTACACCTTC. The chain joins TRBV2 to TRBJ1-2; D remains ambiguous. Trimming cost V 10 bases and J 5 bases, with 17 bases left between them. The CDR3 sequence is 13 residues long. Per the germline V gene, CDR1 is SNHLY and CDR2 is FYNNEI. The full variable domain, with the rest looked up from reference TRBV2 and TRBJ1-2, is EPEVTQTPSHQVTQMGQEVILRCVPISNHLYFYWYRQILGQKVEFLVSFYNNEISEKSEIFDDQFSVERPDGSNFTLKIRSTKLEDSAMYFCATRASGDYGYTFGSGTRLTVV.

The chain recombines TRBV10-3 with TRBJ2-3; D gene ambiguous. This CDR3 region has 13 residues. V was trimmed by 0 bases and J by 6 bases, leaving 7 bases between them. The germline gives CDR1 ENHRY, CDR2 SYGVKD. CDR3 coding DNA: TGTGCCATCAGTGAGTCGAATCGGGATACGCAGTATTTT. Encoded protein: CAISESNRDTQYF.

CDR3 residues: CASSQVSGNSPLHF. CDR3 coding DNA: TGTGCCAGCAGTCAGGTGTCCGGTAATTCACCCCTCCACTTT. The V and J genes are TRBV6-5 and TRBJ1-6; no reliable D call. The V end lost 5 bases, the J end lost 6 bases, and 11 bases lay between the germline ends. This CDR3 region has 14 residues. Germline CDR1 reads MNHEY; CDR2 reads SVGAGI.

CDR3 loop: CASSRGPLEPQHF. The CDR3, as DNA: TGTGCCAGCAGCCGCGGGCCCCTTGAGCCCCAGCATTTT. The rearrangement uses TRBV7-3 and TRBJ1-5; D is undetermined. Germline V gene lookup returns CDR1 SGHTA and CDR2 FQGTGA. The ends were cut back, 5 bases at V and 8 bases at J, with 13 bases in the middle. CDR3 length: 13 amino acids.

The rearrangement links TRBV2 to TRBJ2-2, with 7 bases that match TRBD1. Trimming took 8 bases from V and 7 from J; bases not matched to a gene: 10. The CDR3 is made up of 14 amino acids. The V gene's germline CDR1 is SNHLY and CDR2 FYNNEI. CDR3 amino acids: CASSPQGLYGELFF. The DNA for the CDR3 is TGTGCCAGCTCACCACAGGGGTTGTACGGGGAGCTGTTTTTT.